One and the same sample provided the 12 T cell receptor beta chains below, sequenced in a study of blood T cell repertoires in COVID-19. Using immunoSEQ multiplex PCR, the repertoire was profiled, and TCRdb retains in-frame clones only, with some absent. The sample has under 200,000 clones, 88% seen once; the top ten hold about 1.7%. The sample consisted of peripheral blood. All receptors derive from a man between 18 and 35 years old with active or convalescent COVID-19.

The gene calls are TRBV25-1 and TRBJ1-4; 9 positions match TRBD1. CDR1 is MGHDK and CDR2 is SYGVNS in the germline V gene. After removal of 6 bases from V and 8 bases from J, the junction contained 10 bases not matched to a gene. This CDR3 is 15 amino acids long. The CDR3 here is CASRNSRQGGEKLFF. DNA for the CDR3: TGTGCCAGCAGGAATAGCCGACAGGGGGGAGAAAAACTGTTTTTT. Looking up the rest from reference TRBV25-1 and TRBJ1-4 gives the full variable domain: EADIYQTPRYLVIGTGKKITLECSQTMGHDKMYWYQQDPGMELHLIHYSYGVNSTEKGDLSSESTVSRIRTEHFPLTLESARPSHTSQYLCASRNSRQGGEKLFFGSGTQLSVL.

The chain joins TRBV5-6 to TRBJ2-3; TRBD2 matches 7 bases. The germline CDR1 and CDR2 sequences are SGHDT and YYEEEE. Trimming at V came to 2 bases and at J to 3 bases, leaving 6 bases not matched to a gene. This CDR3 is built from 15 residues. The CDR3 region is CASSLWTRRTDTQYF. CDR3 in DNA: TGTGCCAGCAGCTTATGGACTAGGAGAACAGATACGCAGTATTTT.

The chain employs TRBV7-2 and TRBJ2-1; 8 nucleotides align to TRBD2. The germline V gene encodes CDR1 SGHTA and CDR2 FQGNSA. This CDR3 is 18 amino acids long. V was clipped by 0 bases and J by 7 bases; unmatched bases: 14. CDR3 bases: TGTGCCAGCAGCTTAGCGGTAGCGGGGATGCTATACCCTAATGAGCAGTTCTTC. It translates to CASSLAVAGMLYPNEQFF.

The V call is TRBV18, the J call TRBJ1-1, with D hard to call. This CDR3 has 15 amino acids. The germline CDR1 and CDR2 sequences are KGHSH and LQKENI. V lost 6 bases to trimming and J lost 1 base, with 15 bases between them. In DNA, the CDR3 is TGTGCCAGCTCGTTTTTGGAGCGGGCGAACACTGAAGCTTTCTTT. It is translated as CASSFLERANTEAFF.

The J gene is TRBJ1-5, the V gene TRBV6-5, with 7 bases fitting TRBD1. In germline, CDR1 is MNHEY, CDR2 SVGAGI. The V gene end was trimmed by 6 bases and the J gene end by 3 bases; junction bases not matched to a gene: 5. This CDR3 comprises 14 residues. The CDR3 DNA follows: TGTGCCAGCAGAAAAGACAGGGACAATCAGCCCCAGCATTTT. Its protein is CASRKDRDNQPQHF.

The CDR3 region is CASSTGTGRAEAFF. The CDR3 region has the DNA TGCGCCAGCAGTACCGGGACAGGGAGGGCTGAAGCTTTCTTT. J is TRBJ1-1 and V is TRBV5-1; 9 bases fit TRBD1. Germline V CDR1 and CDR2: SGHRS, YFSETQ. The V gene end was trimmed by 5 bases and the J gene end by 6 bases; junction bases not matched to a gene: 8. This CDR3 is 14 amino acids long.

This rearrangement joins TRBV11-2 to TRBJ2-3; no definite D call. The CDR3 extends over 14 amino acids. V lost 4 bases to trimming and J lost 2 bases, with 10 bases between them. In germline, CDR1 is SGHAT, CDR2 FQNNGV. The CDR3 region is CASSSDGDTDTQYF. The CDR3 region has the DNA TGTGCCAGCAGCTCCGATGGAGACACAGATACGCAGTATTTT.

This clone was found a few times. For the CDR3, the DNA is TGTGCCAGCAGTGAAAGGGCAGGGGGTTACCAAGAGACCCAGTACTTC. Translating it yields CASSERAGGYQETQYF. This chain joins TRBV6-1 and TRBJ2-5; 7 bases line up with TRBD1. The CDR3 length is 16 residues. Per germline, CDR1 MNHNS and CDR2 SASEGT. V trimming: 2 bases; J trimming: 0 bases; junction bases outside the gene matches: 6.

The gene calls are TRBV5-4 and TRBJ1-2; D gene uncertain. This CDR3 has 12 residues. Germline V gives CDR1 SGHNT, CDR2 YYREEE (reference sequence). V lost 4 bases and J 1 base, leaving 5 bases between the germline ends. The CDR3 reads CASSDNNYGYTF. CDR3 DNA sequence: TGTGCCAGCAGCGACAATAACTATGGCTACACCTTC.

V usage is TRBV2 and J usage is TRBJ1-1; 7 bases fit TRBD1. Germline-derived CDR1 and CDR2 are SNHLY and FYNNEI. Trimming at V came to 8 bases and at J to 4 bases, leaving 7 bases not matched to a gene. This CDR3 has 13 residues. For the CDR3, the DNA is TGTGCCAGCCGACAGGGTGAGGGCACTGAAGCTTTCTTT. Translating it yields CASRQGEGTEAFF.

The J gene is TRBJ1-1, the V gene TRBV2; D is unresolved. Trimming removed 7 bases from V and 3 bases from J, with 12 bases in between. This CDR3 comprises 13 residues. CDR1 is SNHLY, CDR2 FYNNEI, per germline. DNA of the CDR3: TGTGCCAGCATGTCGGGGTCTTACACTGAAGCTTTCTTT. It is translated as CASMSGSYTEAFF.

CDR3 DNA sequence: TGTGCCAGCGGCCTGCGGGGACAGAGATTGAATGAGCAGTTCTTC. Protein: CASGLRGQRLNEQFF. The rearrangement uses TRBV27 and TRBJ2-1; tentative D call: TRBD1 (7 bases). CDR3 size: 15 residues. Trimming took off 8 bases at V and 7 bases at J, with 21 bases between the two ends. Germline CDR1 is MNHEY and CDR2 is SMNVEV (reference sequence).